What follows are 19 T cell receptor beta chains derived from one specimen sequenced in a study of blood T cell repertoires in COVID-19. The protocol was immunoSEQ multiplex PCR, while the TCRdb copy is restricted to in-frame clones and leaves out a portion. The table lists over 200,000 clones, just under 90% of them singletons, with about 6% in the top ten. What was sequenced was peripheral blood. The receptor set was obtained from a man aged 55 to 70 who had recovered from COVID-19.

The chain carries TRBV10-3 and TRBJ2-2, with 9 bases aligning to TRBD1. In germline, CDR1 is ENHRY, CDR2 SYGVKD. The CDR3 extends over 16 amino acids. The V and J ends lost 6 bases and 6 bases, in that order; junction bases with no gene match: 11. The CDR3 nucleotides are TGTGCCATCAGGGCTGACAGGGGGAGAATCCCCGGGGAGCTGTTTTTT. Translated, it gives CAIRADRGRIPGELFF.

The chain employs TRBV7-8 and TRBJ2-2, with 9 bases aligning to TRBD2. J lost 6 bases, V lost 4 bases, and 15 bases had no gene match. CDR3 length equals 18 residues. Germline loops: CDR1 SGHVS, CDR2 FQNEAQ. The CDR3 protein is CASSSTLREGLRSGELFF. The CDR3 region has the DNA TGTGCCAGCAGCTCCACTTTGCGGGAGGGCCTTCGGTCCGGGGAGCTGTTTTTT.

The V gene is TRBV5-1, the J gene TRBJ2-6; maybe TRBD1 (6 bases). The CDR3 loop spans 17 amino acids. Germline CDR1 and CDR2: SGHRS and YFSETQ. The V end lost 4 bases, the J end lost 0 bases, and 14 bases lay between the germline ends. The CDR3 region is CASSTPQGSSGANVLTF. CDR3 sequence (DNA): TGCGCCAGCAGCACCCCACAGGGTAGCTCTGGGGCCAACGTCCTGACTTTC.

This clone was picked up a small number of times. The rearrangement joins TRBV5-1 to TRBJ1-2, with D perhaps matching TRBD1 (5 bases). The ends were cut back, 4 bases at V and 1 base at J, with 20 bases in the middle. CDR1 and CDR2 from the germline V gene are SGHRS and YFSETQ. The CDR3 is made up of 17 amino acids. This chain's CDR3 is CASSLPSKTDSNYGYTF. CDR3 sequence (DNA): TGCGCCAGCAGCCTACCCTCCAAAACAGACAGTAACTATGGCTACACCTTC.

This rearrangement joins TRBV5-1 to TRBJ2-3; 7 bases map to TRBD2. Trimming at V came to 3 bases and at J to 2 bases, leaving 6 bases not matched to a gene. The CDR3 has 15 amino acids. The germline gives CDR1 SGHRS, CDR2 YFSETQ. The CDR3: CASSSQGLPTDTQYF. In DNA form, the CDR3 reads TGCGCCAGCAGCTCCCAGGGACTACCCACAGATACGCAGTATTTT.

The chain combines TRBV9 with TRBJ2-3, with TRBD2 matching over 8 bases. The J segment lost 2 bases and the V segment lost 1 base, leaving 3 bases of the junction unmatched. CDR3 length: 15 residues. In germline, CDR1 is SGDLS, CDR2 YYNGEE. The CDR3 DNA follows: TGTGCCAGCAGCGTAATAGCGGGGCCCACAGATACGCAGTATTTT. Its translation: CASSVIAGPTDTQYF. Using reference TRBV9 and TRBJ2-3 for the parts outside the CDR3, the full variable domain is DSGVTQTPKHLITATGQRVTLRCSPRSGDLSVYWYQQSLDQGLQFLIQYYNGEERAKGNILERFSAQQFPDLHSELNLSSLELGDSALYFCASSVIAGPTDTQYFGPGTRLTVL.

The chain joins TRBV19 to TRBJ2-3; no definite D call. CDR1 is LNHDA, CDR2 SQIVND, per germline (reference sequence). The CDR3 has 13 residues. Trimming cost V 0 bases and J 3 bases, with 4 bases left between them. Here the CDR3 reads CASSIDLTDTQYF. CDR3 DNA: TGTGCCAGTAGTATAGACTTAACAGATACGCAGTATTTT.

The CDR3 sequence: CASSLGQGGGEKLFF. The CDR3 coding sequence is TGTGCCAGCAGCTTAGGACAGGGGGGAGGTGAAAAACTGTTTTTT. The chain uses TRBV7-7 and TRBJ1-4, with 9 bases that match TRBD1. CDR1 SSHAT and CDR2 FNYEAQ come from the germline V gene (reference sequence). Unmatched junction bases numbered 4, after V lost 1 base and J lost 7 bases. CDR3 length: 15 amino acids.

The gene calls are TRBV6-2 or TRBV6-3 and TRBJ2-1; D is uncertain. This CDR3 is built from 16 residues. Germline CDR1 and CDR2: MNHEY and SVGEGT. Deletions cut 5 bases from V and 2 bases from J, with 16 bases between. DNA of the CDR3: TGTGCCAGCAGTCCCGTCATACCAACTCCCTACAATGAGCAGTTCTTC. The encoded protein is CASSPVIPTPYNEQFF.

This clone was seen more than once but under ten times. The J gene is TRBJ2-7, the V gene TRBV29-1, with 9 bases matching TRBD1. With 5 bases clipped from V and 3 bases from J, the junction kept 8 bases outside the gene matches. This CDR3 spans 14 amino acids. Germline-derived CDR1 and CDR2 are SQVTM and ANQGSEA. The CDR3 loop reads CSVKGQGTLYEQYF. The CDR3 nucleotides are TGCAGCGTTAAAGGACAGGGGACCCTCTACGAGCAGTACTTC.

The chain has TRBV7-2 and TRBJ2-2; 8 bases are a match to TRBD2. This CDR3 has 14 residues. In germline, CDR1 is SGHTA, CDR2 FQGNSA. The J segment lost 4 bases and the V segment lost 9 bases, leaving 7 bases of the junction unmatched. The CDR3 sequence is CASRAGGLTGELFF. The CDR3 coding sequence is TGTGCCAGTCGGGCGGGGGGCCTCACCGGGGAGCTGTTTTTT.

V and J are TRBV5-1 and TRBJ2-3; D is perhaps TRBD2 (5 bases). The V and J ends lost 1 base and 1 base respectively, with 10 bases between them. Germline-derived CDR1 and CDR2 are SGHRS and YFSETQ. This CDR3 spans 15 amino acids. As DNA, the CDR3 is TGCGCCAGCAGCTTGCGGGGTCATGGCACAGATACGCAGTATTTT. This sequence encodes CASSLRGHGTDTQYF. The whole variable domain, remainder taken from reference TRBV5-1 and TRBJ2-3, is KAGVTQTPRYLIKTRGQQVTLSCSPISGHRSVSWYQQTPGQGLQFLFEYFSETQRNKGNFPGRFSGRQFSNSRSEMNVSTLELGDSALYLCASSLRGHGTDTQYFGPGTRLTVL.

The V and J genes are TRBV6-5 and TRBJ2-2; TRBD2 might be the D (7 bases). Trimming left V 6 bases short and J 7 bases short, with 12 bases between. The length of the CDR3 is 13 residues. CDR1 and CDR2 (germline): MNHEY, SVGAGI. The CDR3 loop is CASRGGVDGELFF. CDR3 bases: TGTGCCAGCAGAGGGGGGGTTGACGGGGAGCTGTTTTTT.

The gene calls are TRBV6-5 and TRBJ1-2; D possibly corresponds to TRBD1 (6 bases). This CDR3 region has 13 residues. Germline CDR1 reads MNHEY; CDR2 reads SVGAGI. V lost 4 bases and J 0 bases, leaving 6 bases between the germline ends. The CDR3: CASSWDTNYGYTF. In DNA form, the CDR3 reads TGTGCCAGCAGTTGGGACACTAACTATGGCTACACCTTC.

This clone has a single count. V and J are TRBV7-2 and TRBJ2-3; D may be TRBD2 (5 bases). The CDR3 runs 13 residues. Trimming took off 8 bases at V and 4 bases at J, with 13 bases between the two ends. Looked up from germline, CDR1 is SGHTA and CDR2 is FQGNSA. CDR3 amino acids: CASRLAGPDTQYF. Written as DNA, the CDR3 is TGTGCCAGCCGTCTGGCGGGCCCAGATACGCAGTATTTT.

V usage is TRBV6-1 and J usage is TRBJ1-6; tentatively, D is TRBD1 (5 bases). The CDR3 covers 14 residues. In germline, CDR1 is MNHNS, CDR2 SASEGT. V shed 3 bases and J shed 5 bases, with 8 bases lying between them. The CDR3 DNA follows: TGTGCCAGCAGTGACAGACAGAATAATTCACCCCTCCACTTT. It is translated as CASSDRQNNSPLHF.

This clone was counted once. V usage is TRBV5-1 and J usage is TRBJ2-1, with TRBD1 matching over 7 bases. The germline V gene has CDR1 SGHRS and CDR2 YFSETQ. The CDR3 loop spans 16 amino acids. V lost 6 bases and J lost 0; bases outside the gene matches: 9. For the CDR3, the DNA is TGCGCCAGCACACCCACGGGACAGAGCTCCTACAATGAGCAGTTCTTC. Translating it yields CASTPTGQSSYNEQFF.

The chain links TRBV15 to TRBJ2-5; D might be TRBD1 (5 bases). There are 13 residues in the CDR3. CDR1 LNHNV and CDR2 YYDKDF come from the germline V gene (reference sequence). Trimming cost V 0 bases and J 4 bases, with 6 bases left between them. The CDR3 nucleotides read TGTGCCACCAGCAGAGAGGGGCTAGAGACCCAGTACTTC. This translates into CATSREGLETQYF.

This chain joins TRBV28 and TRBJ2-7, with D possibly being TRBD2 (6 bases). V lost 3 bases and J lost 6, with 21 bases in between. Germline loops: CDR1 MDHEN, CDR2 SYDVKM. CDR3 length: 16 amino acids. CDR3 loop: CASSFRVLGRGGEQYF. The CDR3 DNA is TGTGCCAGCAGTTTTCGAGTGCTCGGGAGAGGTGGCGAGCAGTACTTC. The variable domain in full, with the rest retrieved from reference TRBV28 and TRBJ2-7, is DVKVTQSSRYLVKRTGEKVFLECVQDMDHENMFWYRQDPGLGLRLIYFSYDVKMKEKGDIPEGYSVSREKKERFSLILESASTNQTSMYLCASSFRVLGRGGEQYFGPGTRLTVT.